A single sample gave rise to the 3 T cell receptor beta chains below, sequenced in a study of identical twins. TCRdb re-analysed the 5' RACE reads in MiXCR, keeping a single row per CDR3 protein. The repertoire holds roughly 250,000 distinct CDR3 sequences, with 11% to 15% as singletons. The sequenced sample consisted of memory (CD45RO+) T cells sorted from blood. The source is a woman under 30 in good health.

This clonotype was counted a few times. The chain employs TRBV20-1 and TRBJ1-4, with D tentatively TRBD1 (5 bases). Germline CDR1 reads DFQATT; CDR2 reads SNEGSKA (reference sequence). The CDR3 has 15 amino acids. The V end was cut by 3 bases, the J end by 7 bases, with 18 bases between. CDR3 amino acids: CSASQNGQGTEKLFF. In nucleotides, the CDR3 is TGCAGTGCTAGCCAAAACGGGCAGGGAACTGAAAAACTGTTTTTT.

In its sample, this clonotype was seen a few times. V usage is TRBV21-1 and J usage is TRBJ1-3; the table assigns TRBD1, which was not confirmed against the DNA. TRBV21-1 is tagged as a pseudogene. The CDR3 totals 15 residues. DNA for the CDR3: TGTGCCAGCAGCCCCCCCAAGTGGAGAGGAAACACCATATATTTT. This gives the protein CASSPPKWRGNTIYF.

V and J are TRBV6-5 and TRBJ1-3; the D gene is possibly TRBD1 (5 bases). The CDR3 totals 16 residues. CDR1 is MNHEY, CDR2 SVGAGI, per germline. The ends were cut back, 3 bases at V and 0 bases at J, with 12 bases in the middle. CDR3 DNA sequence: TGTGCCAGCAGTTATGGTGCAGGGCTCTCTGGAAACACCATATATTTT. It specifies CASSYGAGLSGNTIYF.